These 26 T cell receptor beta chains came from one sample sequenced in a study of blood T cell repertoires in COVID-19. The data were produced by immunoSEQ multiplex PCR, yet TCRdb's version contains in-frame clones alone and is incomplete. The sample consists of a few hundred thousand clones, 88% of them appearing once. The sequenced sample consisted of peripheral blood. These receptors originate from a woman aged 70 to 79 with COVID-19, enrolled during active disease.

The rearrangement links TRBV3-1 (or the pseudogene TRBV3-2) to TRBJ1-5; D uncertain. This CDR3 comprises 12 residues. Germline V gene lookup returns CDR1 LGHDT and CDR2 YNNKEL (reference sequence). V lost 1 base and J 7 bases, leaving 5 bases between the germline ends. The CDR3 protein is CASSQAGQPQHF. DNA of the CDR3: TGTGCCAGCAGCCAAGCGGGGCAGCCCCAGCATTTT.

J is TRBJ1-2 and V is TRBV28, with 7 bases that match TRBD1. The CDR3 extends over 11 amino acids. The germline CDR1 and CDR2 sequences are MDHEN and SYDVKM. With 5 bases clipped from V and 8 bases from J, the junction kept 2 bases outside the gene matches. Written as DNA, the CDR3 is TGTGCCAGCAGTGCGGACAGGGGCTACACCTTC. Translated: CASSADRGYTF.

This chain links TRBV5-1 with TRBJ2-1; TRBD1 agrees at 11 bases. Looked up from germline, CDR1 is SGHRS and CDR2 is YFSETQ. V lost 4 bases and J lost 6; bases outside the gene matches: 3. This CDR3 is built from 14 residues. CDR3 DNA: TGCGCCAGCAGCGCGGGACAGGGGGTCAATGAGCAGTTCTTC. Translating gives CASSAGQGVNEQFF.

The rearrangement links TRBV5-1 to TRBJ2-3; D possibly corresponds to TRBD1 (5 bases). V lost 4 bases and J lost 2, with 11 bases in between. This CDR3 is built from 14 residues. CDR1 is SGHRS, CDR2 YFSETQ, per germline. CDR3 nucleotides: TGCGCCAGCAGCCCGGCAGGGTTCACAGATACGCAGTATTTT. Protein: CASSPAGFTDTQYF.

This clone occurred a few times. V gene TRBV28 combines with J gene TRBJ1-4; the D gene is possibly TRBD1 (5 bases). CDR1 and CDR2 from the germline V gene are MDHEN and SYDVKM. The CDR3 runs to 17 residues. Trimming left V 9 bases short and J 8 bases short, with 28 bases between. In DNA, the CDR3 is TGTGCCAGTCACCCTGCCGGGTGGGGCAAATCGGTAGAAAAACTGTTTTTT. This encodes CASHPAGWGKSVEKLFF.

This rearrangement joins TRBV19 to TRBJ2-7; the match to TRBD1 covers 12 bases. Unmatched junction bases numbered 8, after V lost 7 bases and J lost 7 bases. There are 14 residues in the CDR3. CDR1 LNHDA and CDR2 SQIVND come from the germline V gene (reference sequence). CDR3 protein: CASTKGQGAGEQYF. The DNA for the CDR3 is TGTGCCAGTACAAAGGGACAGGGGGCGGGGGAGCAGTACTTC.

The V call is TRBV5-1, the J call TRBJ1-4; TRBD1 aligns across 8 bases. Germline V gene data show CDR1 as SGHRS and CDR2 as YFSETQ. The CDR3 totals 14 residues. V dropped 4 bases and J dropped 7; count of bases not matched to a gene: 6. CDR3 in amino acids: CASSPGGEGEKLFF. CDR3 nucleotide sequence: TGCGCCAGCAGCCCAGGGGGCGAGGGTGAAAAACTGTTTTTT.

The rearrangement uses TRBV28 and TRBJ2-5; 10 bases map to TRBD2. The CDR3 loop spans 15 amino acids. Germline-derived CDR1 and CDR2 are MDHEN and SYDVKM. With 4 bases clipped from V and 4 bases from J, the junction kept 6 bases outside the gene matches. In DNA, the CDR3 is TGTGCCAGCAGTTCCTTTTGGACTAGCGGAGAGACCCAGTACTTC. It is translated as CASSSFWTSGETQYF.

The CDR3 DNA follows: TGTGCCAGCAGCATCTACAGACTAACCGGGGAGCTGTTTTTT. It encodes CASSIYRLTGELFF. The rearrangement links TRBV5-4 to TRBJ2-2; a possible D gene is TRBD2 (5 bases). The CDR3 runs to 14 residues. The V gene's germline CDR1 is SGHNT and CDR2 YYREEE (reference sequence). V was pared by 4 bases and J by 5 bases, with 12 bases between.

The chain's CDR3 is CASSQKRILAGKAKNIQYF. The CDR3 region has the DNA TGTGCCAGCAGCCAAAAAAGGATACTAGCGGGAAAAGCCAAAAACATTCAGTACTTC. The V call is TRBV3-1 (or the pseudogene TRBV3-2), the J call TRBJ2-4; 10 bases align to TRBD2. The ends lost 2 bases at V and 0 bases at J; junction bases unmatched: 10. The germline V gene has CDR1 LGHDT and CDR2 YNNKEL (reference sequence). CDR3 size: 19 residues.

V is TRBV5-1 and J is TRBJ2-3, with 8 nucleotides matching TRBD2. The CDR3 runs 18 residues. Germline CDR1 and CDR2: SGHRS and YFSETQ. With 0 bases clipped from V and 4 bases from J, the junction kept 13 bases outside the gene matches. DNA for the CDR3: TGCGCCAGCAGCTTGGGCTCTCACGGGAGGGCCTTTCCAGATACGCAGTATTTT. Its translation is CASSLGSHGRAFPDTQYF.

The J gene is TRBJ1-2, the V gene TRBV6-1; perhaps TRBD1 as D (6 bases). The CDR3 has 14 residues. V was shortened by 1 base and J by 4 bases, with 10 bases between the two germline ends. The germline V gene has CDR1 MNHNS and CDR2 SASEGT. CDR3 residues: CASSEGIGGYGYTF. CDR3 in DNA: TGTGCCAGCAGTGAAGGGATAGGGGGCTATGGCTACACCTTC.

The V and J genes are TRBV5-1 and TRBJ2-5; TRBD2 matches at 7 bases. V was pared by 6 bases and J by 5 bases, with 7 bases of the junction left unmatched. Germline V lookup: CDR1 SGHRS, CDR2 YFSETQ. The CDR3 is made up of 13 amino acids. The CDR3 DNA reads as TGCGCCAGCACCTTCGCGGGGGAGGAGACCCAGTACTTC. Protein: CASTFAGEETQYF.

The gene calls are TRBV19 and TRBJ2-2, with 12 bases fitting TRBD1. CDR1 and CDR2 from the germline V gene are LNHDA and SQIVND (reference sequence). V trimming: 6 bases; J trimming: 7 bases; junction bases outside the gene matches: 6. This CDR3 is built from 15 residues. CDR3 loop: CASRPGQGASGELFF. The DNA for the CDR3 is TGTGCCAGTAGGCCGGGACAGGGGGCTAGCGGGGAGCTGTTTTTT.

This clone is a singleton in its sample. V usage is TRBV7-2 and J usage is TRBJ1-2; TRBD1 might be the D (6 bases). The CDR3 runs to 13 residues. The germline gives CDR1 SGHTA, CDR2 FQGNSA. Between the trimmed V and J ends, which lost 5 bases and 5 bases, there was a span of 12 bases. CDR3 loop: CASSLRTVYGYTF. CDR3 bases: TGTGCCAGCAGCCTCCGGACAGTGTATGGCTACACCTTC.

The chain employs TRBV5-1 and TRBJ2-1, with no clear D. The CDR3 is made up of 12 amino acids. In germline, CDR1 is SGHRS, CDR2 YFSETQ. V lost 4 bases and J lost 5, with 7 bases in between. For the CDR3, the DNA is TGCGCCAGCAGCGAGTCCCACAATGAGCAGTTCTTC. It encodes CASSESHNEQFF.

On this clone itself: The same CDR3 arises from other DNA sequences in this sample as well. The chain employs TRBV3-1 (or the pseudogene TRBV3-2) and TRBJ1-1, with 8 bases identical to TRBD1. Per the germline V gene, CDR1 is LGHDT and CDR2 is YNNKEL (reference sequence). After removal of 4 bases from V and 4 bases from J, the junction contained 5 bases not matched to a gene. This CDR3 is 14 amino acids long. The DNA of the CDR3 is TGTGCCAGCAGCCTACGGACAGGGCTCACTGAAGCTTTCTTT. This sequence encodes CASSLRTGLTEAFF.

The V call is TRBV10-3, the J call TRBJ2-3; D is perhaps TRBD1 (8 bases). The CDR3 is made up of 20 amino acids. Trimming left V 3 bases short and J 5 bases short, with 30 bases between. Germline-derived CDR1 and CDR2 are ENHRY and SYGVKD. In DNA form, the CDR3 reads TGTGCCATCAGTGACTCCTCAGGGGGCCTAGCGGTACGAGGGGAAGATACGCAGTATTTT. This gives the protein CAISDSSGGLAVRGEDTQYF.

The CDR3 spells CATSDSTGMVADEQYF. The CDR3 bases are TGTGCCACCAGTGATTCTACAGGGATGGTCGCAGACGAGCAGTACTTC. V is TRBV24-1 and J is TRBJ2-7, with D perhaps matching TRBD1 (6 bases). CDR1 is KGHDR, CDR2 SFDVKD, per germline. Trimming cost V 2 bases and J 5 bases, with 18 bases left between them. This CDR3 is 16 amino acids long.

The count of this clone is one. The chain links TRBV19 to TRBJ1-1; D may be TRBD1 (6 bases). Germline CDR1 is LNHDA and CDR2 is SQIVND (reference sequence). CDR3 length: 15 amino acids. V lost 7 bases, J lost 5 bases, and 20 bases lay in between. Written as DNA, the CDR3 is TGTGCCAGTACCCCGCGGTCAGGGGCGCTTACTGAAGCTTTCTTT. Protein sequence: CASTPRSGALTEAFF.

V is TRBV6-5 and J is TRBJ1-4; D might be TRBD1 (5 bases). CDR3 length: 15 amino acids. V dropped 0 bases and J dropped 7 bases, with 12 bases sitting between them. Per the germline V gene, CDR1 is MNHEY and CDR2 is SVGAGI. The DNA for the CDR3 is TGTGCCAGCAGTTACTCGGGGGGTATTGCTGAAAAACTGTTTTTT. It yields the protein CASSYSGGIAEKLFF.

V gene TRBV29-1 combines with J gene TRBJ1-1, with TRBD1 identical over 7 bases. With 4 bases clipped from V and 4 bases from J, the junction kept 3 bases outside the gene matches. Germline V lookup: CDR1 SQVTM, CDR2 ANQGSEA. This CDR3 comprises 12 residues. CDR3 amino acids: CSVGQGRTEAFF. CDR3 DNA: TGCAGCGTTGGACAGGGACGCACTGAAGCTTTCTTT. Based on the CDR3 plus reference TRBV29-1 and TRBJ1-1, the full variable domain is SAVISQKPSRDICQRGTSLTIQCQVDSQVTMMFWYRQQPGQSLTLIATANQGSEATYESGFVIDKFPISRPNLTFSTLTVSNMSPEDSSIYLCSVGQGRTEAFFGQGTRLTVV.

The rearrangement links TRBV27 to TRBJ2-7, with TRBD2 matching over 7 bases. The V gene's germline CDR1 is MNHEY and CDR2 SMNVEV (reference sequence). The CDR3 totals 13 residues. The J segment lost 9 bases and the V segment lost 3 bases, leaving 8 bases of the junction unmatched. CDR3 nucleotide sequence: TGTGCCAGCAGTTTTGAGGGCGGGAGAACGCAGTACTTC. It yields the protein CASSFEGGRTQYF.

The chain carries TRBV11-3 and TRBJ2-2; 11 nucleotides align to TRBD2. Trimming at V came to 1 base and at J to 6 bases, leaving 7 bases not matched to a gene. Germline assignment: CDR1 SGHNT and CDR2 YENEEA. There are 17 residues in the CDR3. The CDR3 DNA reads TGTGCCAGCAGCTTAGTTCTAGCGGGAGGTTTTCCCGGGGAGCTGTTTTTT. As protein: CASSLVLAGGFPGELFF.

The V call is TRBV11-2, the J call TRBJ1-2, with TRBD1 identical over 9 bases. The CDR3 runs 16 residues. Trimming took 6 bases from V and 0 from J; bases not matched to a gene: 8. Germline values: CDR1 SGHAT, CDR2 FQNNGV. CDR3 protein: CASSSPGQGSNYGYTF. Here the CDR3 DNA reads TGTGCCAGCAGTTCACCGGGACAGGGCTCTAACTATGGCTACACCTTC.

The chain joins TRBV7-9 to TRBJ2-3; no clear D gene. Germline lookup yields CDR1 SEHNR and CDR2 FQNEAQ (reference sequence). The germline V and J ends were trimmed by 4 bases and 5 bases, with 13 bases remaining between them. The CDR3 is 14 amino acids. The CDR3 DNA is TGTGCCAGCAGCTCGGTCCTCACGGGAGATACGCAGTATTTT. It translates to CASSSVLTGDTQYF. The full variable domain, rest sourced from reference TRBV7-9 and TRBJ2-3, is DTGVSQNPRHKITKRGQNVTFRCDPISEHNRLYWYRQTLGQGPEFLTYFQNEAQLEKSRLLSDRFSAERPKGSFSTLEIQRTEQGDSAMYLCASSSVLTGDTQYFGPGTRLTVL.